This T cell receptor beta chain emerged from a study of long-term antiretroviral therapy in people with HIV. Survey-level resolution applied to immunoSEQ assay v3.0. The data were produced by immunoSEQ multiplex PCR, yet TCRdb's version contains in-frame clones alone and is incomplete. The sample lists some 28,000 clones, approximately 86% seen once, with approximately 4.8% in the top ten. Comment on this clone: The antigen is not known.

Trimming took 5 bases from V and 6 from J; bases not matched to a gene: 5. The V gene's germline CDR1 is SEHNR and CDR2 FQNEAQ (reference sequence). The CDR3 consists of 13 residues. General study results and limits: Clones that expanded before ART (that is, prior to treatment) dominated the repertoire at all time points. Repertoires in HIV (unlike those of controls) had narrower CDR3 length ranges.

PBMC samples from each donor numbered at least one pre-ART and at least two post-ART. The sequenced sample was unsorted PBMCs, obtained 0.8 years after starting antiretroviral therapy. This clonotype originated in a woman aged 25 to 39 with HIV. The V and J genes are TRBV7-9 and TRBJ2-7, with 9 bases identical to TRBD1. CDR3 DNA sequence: TGTGCCAGCAGCCGGGACAGGGATAGCGAGCAGTACGTC. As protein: CASSRDRDSEQYV.